Reported below is one T cell receptor beta chain. Its antigen is still unknown. Recipients were bled about 28 days pretransplant and at posttransplant days 30, 100, 180. Measured with immunoSEQ multiplex PCR; TCRdb has only the in-frame clones, and not every one. This table has 14,000 or so clones, around 98% appearing once. Between the trimmed V and J ends, which lost 6 bases and 3 bases, there was a span of 7 bases. The germline V gene has CDR1 DFQATT and CDR2 SNEGSKA (reference sequence). The CDR3 extends over 11 amino acids. The data derive from a study of T cell clonotyping in hematopoietic cell transplantation. The study's findings and limits: Recipient TCR diversity dropped after transplant; expanded clonotypes rose from day 30 to 180.

The J gene is TRBJ2-3, the V gene TRBV20-1, with no clear D. The specimen comprised peripheral blood mononuclear cells, sampled 30 days after allogeneic stem cell transplant. This TCR was sampled from a female patient in her fifties or sixties who had an allogeneic stem cell transplant from an unrelated donor, so T cells may come from the graft donor. Some clones in this sample may be carry-over from other donors' samples. This chain's CDR3 is CSAYMTDTQYF. For the CDR3, the DNA is TGCAGTGCCTATATGACAGATACGCAGTATTTT.